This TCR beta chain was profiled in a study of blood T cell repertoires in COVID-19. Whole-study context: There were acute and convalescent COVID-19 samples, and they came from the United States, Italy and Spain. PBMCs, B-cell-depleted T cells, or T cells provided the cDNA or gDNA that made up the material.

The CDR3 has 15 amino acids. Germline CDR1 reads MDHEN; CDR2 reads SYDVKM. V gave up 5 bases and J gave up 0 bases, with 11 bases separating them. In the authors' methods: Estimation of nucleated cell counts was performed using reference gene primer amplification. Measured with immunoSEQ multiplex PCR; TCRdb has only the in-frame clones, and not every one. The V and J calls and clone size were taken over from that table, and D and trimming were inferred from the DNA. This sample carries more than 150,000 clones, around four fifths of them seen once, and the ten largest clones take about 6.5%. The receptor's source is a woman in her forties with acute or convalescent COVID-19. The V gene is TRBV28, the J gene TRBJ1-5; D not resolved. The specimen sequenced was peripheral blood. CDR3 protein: CASSPSGYSNQPQHF. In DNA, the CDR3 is TGTGCCAGCAGTCCCTCGGGATATAGCAATCAGCCCCAGCATTTT.